Listed here is a single T cell receptor beta chain. Antigen unknown. This sample stems from a study of T cell responses to AZD1222 COVID-19 vaccine. TCRdb's copy holds only in-frame clones and misses some; the assay was immunoSEQ multiplex PCR. The table has about 140,000 clones, around 90% seen once. The V gene end was trimmed by 8 bases and the J gene end by 5 bases; junction bases not matched to a gene: 3. CDR1 and CDR2 (germline): ENHRY, SYGVKD. The CDR3 has 12 residues. General observations from the study: Clonal diversity was possibly underestimated, and white British individuals and females predominated among donors.

The chain links TRBV10-3 to TRBJ2-1; 7 nucleotides agree with TRBD2. The receptor was isolated from an adult who received the MenACWY meningococcal vaccine as a control. The starting material was peripheral blood, obtained 28 days after the second dose of the MenACWY control vaccine. CDR3 amino acids: CAIERGNNEQFF. The CDR3 DNA sequence: TGTGCCATCGAGCGGGGAAACAATGAGCAGTTCTTC.